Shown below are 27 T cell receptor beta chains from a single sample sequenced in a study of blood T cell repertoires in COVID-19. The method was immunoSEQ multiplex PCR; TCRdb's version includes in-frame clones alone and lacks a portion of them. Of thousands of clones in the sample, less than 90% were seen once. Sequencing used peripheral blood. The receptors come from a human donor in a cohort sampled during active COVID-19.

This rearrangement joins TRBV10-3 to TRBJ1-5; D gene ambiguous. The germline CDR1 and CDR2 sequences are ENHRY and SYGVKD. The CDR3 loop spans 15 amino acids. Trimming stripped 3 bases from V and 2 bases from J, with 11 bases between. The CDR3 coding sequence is TGTGCCATCAGTGATCCGGGTTCGGGCAATCAGCCCCAGCATTTT. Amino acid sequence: CAISDPGSGNQPQHF.

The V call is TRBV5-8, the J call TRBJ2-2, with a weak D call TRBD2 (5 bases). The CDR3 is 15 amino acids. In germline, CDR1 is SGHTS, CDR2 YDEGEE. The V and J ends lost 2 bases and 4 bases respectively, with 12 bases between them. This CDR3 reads CASSLRLYRTGELFF. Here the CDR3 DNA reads TGTGCCAGCAGCTTAAGACTATACCGCACCGGGGAGCTGTTTTTT.

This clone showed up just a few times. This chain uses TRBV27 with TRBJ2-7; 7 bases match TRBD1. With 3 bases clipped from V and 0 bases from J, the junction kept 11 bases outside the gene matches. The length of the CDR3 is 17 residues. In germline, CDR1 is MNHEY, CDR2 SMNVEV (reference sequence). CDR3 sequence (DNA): TGTGCCAGCAGTTTTACAGGGGCACTCCCCCTCTCCTACGAGCAGTACTTC. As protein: CASSFTGALPLSYEQYF.

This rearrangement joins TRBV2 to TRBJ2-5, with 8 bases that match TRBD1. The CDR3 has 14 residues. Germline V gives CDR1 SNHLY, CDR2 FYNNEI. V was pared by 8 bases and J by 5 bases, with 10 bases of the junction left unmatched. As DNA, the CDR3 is TGTGCCAGCTCGGGACAGGCGGAAGGGGAGACCCAGTACTTC. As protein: CASSGQAEGETQYF.

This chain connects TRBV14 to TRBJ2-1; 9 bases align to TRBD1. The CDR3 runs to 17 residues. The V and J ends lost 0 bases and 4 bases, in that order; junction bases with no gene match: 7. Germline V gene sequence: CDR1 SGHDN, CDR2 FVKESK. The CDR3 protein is CASSQDKGTGNYNEQFF. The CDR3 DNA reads TGTGCCAGCAGCCAAGATAAAGGGACAGGGAATTACAATGAGCAGTTCTTC.

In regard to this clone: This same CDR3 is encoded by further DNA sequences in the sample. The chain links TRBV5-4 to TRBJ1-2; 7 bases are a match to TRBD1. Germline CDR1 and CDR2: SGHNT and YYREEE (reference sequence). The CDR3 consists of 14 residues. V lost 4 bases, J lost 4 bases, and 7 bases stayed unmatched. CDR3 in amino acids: CASSQRQGSYGYTF. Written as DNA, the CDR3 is TGTGCCAGCAGCCAGCGACAGGGAAGCTATGGCTACACCTTC.

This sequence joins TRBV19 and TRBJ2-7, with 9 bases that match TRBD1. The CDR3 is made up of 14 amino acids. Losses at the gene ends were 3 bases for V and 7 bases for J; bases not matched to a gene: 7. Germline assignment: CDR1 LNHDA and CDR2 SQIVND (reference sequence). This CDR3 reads CASSIRTGVDEQYF. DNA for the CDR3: TGTGCCAGTAGTATCCGGACAGGGGTCGATGAGCAGTACTTC.

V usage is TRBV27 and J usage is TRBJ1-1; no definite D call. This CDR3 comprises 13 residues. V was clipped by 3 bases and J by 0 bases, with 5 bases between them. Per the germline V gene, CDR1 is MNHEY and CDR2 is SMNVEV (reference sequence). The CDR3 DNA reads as TGTGCCAGCAGTTTCCTGTTGAACACTGAAGCTTTCTTT. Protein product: CASSFLLNTEAFF.

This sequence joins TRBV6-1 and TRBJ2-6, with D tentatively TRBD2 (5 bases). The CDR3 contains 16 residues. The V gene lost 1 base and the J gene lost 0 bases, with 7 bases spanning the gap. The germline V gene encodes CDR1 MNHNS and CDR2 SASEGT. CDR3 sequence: CASSEGGSSGANVLTF. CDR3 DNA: TGTGCCAGCAGTGAAGGAGGGAGCTCTGGGGCCAACGTCCTGACTTTC.

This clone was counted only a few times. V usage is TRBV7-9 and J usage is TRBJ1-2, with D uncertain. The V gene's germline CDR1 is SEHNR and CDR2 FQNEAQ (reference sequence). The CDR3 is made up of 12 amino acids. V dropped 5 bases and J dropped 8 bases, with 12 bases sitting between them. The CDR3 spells CASSNSLRGYTF. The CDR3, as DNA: TGTGCCAGCAGCAACAGTCTCAGGGGCTACACCTTC.

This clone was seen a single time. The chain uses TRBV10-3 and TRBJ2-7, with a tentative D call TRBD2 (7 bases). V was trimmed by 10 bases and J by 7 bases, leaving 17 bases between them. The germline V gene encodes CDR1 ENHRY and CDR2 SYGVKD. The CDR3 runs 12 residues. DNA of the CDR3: TGTGCCAAGGTGGGGGGGCCTTGGGAGCAGTACTTC. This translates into CAKVGGPWEQYF.

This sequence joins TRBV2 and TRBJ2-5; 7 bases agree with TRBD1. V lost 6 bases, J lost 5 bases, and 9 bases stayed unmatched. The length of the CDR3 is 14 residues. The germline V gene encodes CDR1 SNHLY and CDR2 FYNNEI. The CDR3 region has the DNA TGTGCCAGCAGGGAATCACAGGGGTGGGAGACCCAGTACTTC. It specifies CASRESQGWETQYF.

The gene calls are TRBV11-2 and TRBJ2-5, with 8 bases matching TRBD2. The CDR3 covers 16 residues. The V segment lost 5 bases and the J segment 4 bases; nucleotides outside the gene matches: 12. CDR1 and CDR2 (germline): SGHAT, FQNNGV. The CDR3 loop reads CASSPIPGGAGETQYF. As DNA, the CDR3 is TGTGCCAGCAGCCCTATACCCGGGGGGGCCGGAGAGACCCAGTACTTC. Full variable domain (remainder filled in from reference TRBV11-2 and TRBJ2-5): EAGVAQSPRYKIIEKRQSVAFWCNPISGHATLYWYQQILGQGPKLLIQFQNNGVVDDSQLPKDRFSAERLKGVDSTLKIQPAKLEDSAVYLCASSPIPGGAGETQYFGPGTRLLVL.

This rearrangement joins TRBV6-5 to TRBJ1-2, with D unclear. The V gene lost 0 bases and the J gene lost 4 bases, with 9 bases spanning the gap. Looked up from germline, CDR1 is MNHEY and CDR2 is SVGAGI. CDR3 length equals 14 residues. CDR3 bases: TGTGCCAGCAGTTACTCAGGAGAGGGCTATGGCTACACCTTC. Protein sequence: CASSYSGEGYGYTF.

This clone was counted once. The CDR3 here is CASSITGGSYNEQFF. CDR3 coding DNA: TGCGCCAGCAGCATCACAGGGGGGTCCTACAATGAGCAGTTCTTC. The J gene is TRBJ2-1, the V gene TRBV5-1, with 8 bases fitting TRBD1. The CDR3 is 15 amino acids. With 4 bases clipped from V and 1 base from J, the junction kept 4 bases outside the gene matches. Germline CDR1 SGHRS, CDR2 YFSETQ.

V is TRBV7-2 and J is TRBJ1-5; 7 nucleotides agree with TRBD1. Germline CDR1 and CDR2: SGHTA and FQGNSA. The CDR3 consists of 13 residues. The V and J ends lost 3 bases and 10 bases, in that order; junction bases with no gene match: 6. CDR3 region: CASSFDRVVPQHF. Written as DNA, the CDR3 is TGTGCCAGCAGCTTCGACAGGGTGGTACCCCAGCATTTT.

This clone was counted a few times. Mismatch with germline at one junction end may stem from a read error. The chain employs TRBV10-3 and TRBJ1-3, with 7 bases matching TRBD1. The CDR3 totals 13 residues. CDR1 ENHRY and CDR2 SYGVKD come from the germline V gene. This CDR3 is CAINEGAGNTIYF. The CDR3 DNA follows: TGTGCCATCAATGAGGGGGCCGGAAACACCATATATTTT.

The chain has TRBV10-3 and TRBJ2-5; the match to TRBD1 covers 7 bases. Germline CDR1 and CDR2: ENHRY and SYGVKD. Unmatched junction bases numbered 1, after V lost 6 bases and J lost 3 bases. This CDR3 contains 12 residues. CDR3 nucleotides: TGTGCCATCAGAGGGACAGAAGAGACCCAGTACTTC. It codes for CAIRGTEETQYF.

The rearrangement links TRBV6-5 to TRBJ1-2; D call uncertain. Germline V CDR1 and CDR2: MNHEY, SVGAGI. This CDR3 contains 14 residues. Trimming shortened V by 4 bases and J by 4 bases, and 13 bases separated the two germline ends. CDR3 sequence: CASSSPGSLYGYTF. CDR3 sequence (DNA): TGTGCCAGCAGTTCTCCGGGAAGTCTCTATGGCTACACCTTC.

CDR3 in DNA: TGTGCCAGCAGCCAAGCACTAGCGGCCTACAATGAGCAGTTCTTC. This codes for CASSQALAAYNEQFF. The chain joins TRBV3-1 (or the pseudogene TRBV3-2) to TRBJ2-1; TRBD2 agrees at 8 bases. Germline CDR1 and CDR2: LGHDT and YNNKEL (reference sequence). V shed 1 base, J shed 2 bases, and the junction held 1 base outside the gene matches. The CDR3 length is 15 residues.

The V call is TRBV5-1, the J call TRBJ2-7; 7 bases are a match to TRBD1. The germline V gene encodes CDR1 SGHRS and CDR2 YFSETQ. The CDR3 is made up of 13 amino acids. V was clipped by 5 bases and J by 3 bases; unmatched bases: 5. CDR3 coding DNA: TGCGCCAGCAGATCTAGGACAGGCTACGAGCAGTACTTC. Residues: CASRSRTGYEQYF.

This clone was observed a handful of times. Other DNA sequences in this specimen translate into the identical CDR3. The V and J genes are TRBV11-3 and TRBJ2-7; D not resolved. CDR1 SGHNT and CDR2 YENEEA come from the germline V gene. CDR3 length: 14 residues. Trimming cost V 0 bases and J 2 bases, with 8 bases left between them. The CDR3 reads CASSLDPGTYEQYF. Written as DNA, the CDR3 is TGTGCCAGCAGCTTAGACCCCGGTACCTACGAGCAGTACTTC. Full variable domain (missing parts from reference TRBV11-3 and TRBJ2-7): EAGVVQSPRYKIIEKKQPVAFWCNPISGHNTLYWYLQNLGQGPELLIRYENEEAVDDSQLPKDRFSAERLKGVDSTLKIQPAELGDSAVYLCASSLDPGTYEQYFGPGTRLTVT.

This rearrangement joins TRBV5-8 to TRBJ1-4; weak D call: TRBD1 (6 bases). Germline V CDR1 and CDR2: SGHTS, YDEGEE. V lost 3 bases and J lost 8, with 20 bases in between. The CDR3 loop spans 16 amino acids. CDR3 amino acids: CASSSHGQTHGEKLFF. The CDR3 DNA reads TGTGCCAGCAGCTCGCATGGACAGACACACGGAGAAAAACTGTTTTTT.

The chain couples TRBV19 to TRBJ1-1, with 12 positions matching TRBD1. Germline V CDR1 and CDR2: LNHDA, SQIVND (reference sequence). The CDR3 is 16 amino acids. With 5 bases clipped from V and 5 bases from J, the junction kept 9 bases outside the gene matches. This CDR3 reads CASSSRDRGRATEAFF. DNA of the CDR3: TGTGCCAGTAGTTCCCGGGACAGGGGGCGAGCTACTGAAGCTTTCTTT.

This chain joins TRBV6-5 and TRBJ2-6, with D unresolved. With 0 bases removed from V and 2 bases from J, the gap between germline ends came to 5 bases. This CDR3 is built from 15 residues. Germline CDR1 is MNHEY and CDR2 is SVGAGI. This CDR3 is CASSYSRAGANVLTF. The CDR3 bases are TGTGCCAGCAGTTACTCACGGGCTGGGGCCAACGTCCTGACTTTC.

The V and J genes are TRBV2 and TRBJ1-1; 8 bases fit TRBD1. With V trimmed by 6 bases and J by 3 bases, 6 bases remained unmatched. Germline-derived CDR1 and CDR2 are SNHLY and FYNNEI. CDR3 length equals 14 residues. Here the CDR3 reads CASSPPDRDTEAFF. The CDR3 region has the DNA TGTGCCAGCAGCCCCCCGGACAGGGACACTGAAGCTTTCTTT.

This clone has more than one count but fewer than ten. The CDR3 nucleotides are TGCGCCAGCAGTGAGTCGGGCAGCTCCTACGAGCAGTACTTC. It is translated as CASSESGSSYEQYF. The rearrangement uses TRBV10-1 and TRBJ2-7; no definite D call. The germline gives CDR1 WNHNN, CDR2 SYGVQD (reference sequence). The V end was cut by 0 bases, the J end by 0 bases, with 6 bases between. This CDR3 comprises 14 residues.